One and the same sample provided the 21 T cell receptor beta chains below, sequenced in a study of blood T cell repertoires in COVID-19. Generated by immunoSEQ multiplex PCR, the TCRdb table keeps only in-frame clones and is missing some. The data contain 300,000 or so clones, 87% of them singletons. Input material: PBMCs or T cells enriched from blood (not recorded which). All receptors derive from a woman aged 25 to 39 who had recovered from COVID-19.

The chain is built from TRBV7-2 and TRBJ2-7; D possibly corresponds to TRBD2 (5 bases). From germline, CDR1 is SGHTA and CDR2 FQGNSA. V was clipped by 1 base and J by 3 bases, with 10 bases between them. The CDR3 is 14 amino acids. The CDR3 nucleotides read TGTGCCAGCAGCTTAGTCCCGGGGTACTACGAGCAGTACTTC. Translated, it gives CASSLVPGYYEQYF. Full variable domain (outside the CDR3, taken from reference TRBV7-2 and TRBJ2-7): GAGVSQSPSNKVTEKGKDVELRCDPISGHTALYWYRQSLGQGLEFLIYFQGNSAPDKSGLPSDRFSAERTGGSVSTLTIQRTQQEDSAVYLCASSLVPGYYEQYFGPGTRLTVT.

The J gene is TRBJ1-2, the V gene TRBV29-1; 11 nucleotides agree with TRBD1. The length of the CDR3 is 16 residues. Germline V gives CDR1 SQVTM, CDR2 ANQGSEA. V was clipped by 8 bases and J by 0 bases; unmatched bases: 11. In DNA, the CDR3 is TGCAGCACTACTCGGGGACAGGGGGGATCTAACTATGGCTACACCTTC. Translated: CSTTRGQGGSNYGYTF.

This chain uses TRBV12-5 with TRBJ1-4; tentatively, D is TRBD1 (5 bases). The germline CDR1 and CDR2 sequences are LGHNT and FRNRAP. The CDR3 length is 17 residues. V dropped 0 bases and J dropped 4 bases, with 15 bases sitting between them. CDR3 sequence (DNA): TGTGCTAGTGGTTTGGTAAATGTACCGGGGGATAATGAAAAACTGTTTTTT. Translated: CASGLVNVPGDNEKLFF.

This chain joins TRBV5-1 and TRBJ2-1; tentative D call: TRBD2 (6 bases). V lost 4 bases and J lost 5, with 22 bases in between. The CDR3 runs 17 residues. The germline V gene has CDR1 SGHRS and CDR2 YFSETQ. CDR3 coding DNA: TGCGCCAGCAGCCAAAGAACGTCGGGGGTAGGGAACAATGAGCAGTTCTTC. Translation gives CASSQRTSGVGNNEQFF.

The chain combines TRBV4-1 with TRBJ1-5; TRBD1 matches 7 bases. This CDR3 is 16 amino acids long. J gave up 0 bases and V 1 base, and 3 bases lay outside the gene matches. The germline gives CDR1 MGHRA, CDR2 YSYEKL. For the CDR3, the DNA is TGCGCCAGCAGCCAAGCGCAGGGGGGTAGCAATCAGCCCCAGCATTTT. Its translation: CASSQAQGGSNQPQHF.

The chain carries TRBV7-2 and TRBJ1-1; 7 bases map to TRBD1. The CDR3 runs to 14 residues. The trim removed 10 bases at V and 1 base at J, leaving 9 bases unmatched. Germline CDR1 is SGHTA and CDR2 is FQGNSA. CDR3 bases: TGTGCCACTCAGCTGGGACAGCAGAACACTGAAGCTTTCTTT. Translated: CATQLGQQNTEAFF. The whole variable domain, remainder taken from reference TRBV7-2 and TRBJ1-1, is GAGVSQSPSNKVTEKGKDVELRCDPISGHTALYWYRQSLGQGLEFLIYFQGNSAPDKSGLPSDRFSAERTGGSVSTLTIQRTQQEDSAVYLCATQLGQQNTEAFFGQGTRLTVV.

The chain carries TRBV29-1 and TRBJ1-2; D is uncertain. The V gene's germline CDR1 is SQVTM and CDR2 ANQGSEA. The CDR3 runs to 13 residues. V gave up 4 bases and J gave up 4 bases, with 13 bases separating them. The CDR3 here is CSVGAPTGYGYTF. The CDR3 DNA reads TGCAGCGTTGGCGCACCTACCGGCTATGGCTACACCTTC.

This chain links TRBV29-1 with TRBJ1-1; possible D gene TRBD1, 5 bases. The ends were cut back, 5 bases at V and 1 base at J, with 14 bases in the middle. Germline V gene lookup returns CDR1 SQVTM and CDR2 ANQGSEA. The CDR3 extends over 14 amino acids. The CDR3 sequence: CSVRGFTENTEAFF. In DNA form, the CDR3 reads TGCAGCGTTAGGGGCTTTACAGAGAACACTGAAGCTTTCTTT.

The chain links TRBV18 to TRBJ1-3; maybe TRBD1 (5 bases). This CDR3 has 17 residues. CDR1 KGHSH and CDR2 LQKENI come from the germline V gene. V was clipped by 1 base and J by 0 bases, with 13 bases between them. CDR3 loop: CASSPLPRGSSGNTIYF. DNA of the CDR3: TGTGCCAGCTCACCACTCCCGCGGGGGAGCTCTGGAAACACCATATATTTT.

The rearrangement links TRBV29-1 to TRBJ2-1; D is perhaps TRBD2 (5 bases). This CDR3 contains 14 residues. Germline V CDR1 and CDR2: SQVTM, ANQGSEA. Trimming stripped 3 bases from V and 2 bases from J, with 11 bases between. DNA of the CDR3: TGCAGCGTTGACGGGGATAACCCCTACAATGAGCAGTTCTTC. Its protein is CSVDGDNPYNEQFF.

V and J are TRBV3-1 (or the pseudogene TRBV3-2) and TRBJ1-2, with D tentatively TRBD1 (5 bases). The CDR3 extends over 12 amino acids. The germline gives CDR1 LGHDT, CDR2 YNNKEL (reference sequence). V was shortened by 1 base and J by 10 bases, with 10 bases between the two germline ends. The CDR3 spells CASSQGGRAYTF. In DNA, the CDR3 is TGTGCCAGCAGCCAAGGGGGCCGCGCCTACACCTTC.

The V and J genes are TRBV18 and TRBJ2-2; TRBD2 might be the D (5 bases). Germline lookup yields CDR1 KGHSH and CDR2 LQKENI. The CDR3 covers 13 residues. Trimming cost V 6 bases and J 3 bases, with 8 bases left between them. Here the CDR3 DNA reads TGTGCCAGCTCTTCCGGGGACACCGGGGAGCTGTTTTTT. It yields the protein CASSSGDTGELFF. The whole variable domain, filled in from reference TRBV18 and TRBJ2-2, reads NAGVMQNPRHLVRRRGQEARLRCSPMKGHSHVYWYRQLPEEGLKFMVYLQKENIIDESGMPKERFSAEFPKEGPSILRIQQVVRGDSAAYFCASSSGDTGELFFGEGSRLTVL.

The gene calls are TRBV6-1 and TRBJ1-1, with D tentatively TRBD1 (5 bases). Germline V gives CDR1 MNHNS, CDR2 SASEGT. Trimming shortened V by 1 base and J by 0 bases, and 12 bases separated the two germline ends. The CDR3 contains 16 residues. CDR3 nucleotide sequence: TGTGCCAGCAGTGAAGTCTTGGGGGGGGTGAACACTGAAGCTTTCTTT. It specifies CASSEVLGGVNTEAFF.

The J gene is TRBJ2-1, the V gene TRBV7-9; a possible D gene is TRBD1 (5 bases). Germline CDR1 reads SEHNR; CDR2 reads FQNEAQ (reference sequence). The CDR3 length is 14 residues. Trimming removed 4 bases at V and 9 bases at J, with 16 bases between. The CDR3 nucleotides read TGTGCCAGCAGCTCAGGGATGATTTCGGGTGAGCAGTTCTTC. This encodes CASSSGMISGEQFF. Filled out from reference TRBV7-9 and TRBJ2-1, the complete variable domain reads DTGVSQNPRHKITKRGQNVTFRCDPISEHNRLYWYRQTLGQGPEFLTYFQNEAQLEKSRLLSDRFSAERPKGSFSTLEIQRTEQGDSAMYLCASSSGMISGEQFFGPGTRLTVL.

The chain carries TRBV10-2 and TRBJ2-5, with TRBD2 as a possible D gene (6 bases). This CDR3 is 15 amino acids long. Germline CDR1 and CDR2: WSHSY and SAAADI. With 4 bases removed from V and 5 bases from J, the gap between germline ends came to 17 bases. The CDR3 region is CASSGGLLSTETQYF. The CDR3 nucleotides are TGCGCCAGCAGTGGTGGACTATTGAGTACGGAGACCCAGTACTTC.

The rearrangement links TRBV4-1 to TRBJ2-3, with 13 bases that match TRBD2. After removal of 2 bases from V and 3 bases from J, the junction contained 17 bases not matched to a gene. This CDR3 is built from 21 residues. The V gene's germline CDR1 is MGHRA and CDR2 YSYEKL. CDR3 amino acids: CASSQSYSGLAGPTLTDTQYF. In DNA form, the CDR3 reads TGCGCCAGCAGCCAATCATATTCGGGACTAGCGGGGCCAACTCTAACAGATACGCAGTATTTT.

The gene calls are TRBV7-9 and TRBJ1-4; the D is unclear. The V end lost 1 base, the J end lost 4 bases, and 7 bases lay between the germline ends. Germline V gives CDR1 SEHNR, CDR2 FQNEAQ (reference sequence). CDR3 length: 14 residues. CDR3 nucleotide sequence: TGTGCCAGCAGCTTAGGGCAGGTTAATGAAAAACTGTTTTTT. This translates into CASSLGQVNEKLFF.

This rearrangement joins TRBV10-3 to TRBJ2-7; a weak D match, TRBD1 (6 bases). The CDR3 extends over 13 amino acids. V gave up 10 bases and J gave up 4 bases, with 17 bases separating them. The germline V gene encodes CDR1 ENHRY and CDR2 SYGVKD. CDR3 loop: CATARTEIYEQYF. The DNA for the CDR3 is TGTGCCACCGCCCGGACAGAAATTTACGAGCAGTACTTC.

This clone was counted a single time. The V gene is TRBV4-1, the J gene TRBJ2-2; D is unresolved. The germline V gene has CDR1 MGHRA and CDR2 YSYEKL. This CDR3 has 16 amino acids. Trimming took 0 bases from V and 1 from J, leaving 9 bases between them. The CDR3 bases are TGCGCCAGCAGCCAAGATCAGTTCAAGAACACCGGGGAGCTGTTTTTT. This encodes CASSQDQFKNTGELFF.

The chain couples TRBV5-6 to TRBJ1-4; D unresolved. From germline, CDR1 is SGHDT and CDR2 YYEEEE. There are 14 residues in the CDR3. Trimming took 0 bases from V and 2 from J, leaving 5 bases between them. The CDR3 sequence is CASSLDSTNEKLFF. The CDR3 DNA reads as TGTGCCAGCAGCTTGGACAGTACTAATGAAAAACTGTTTTTT.

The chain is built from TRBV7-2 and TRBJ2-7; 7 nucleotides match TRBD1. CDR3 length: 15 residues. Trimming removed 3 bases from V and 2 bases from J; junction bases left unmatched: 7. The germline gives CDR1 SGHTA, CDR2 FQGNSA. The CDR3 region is CASSLRDSRAYEQYF. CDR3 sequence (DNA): TGTGCCAGCAGCTTGAGGGACAGTAGGGCCTACGAGCAGTACTTC.